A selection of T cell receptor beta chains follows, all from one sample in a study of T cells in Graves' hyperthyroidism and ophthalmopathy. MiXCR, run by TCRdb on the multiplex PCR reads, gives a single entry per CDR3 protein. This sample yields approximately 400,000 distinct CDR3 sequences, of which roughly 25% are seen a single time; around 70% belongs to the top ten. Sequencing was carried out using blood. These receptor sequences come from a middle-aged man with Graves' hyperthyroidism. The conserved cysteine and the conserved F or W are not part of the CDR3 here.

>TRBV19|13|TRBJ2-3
ASSIGGLGTDTQY
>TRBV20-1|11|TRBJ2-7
SAPNQGANEQY
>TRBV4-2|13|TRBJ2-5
ASSQEVGAGETQY
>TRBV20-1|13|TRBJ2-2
SARIAGQNTGELF
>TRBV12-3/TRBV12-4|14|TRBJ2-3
ASSARGGRASDTQY
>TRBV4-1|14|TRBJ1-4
ASSQFSGRPNEKLF
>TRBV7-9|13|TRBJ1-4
ASSLAGTPAEKLF
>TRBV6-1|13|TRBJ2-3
ASSEAGGRSDTQY
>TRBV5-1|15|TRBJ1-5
ASSLVPTAYSNQPQH
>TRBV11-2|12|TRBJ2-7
ASSPDRVGHEQY
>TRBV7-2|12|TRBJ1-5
ASSPGGKGQPQH
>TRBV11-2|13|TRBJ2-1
ASSLFAGTSNEQF
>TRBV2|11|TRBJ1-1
ASSQQGYGEAF
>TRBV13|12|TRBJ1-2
ASSSPGGPYGYT
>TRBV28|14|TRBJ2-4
ASSFPPGDAKNIQY
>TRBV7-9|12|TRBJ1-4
ASSSGRKGEKLF
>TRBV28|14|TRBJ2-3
ASSFQRAGGTDTQY
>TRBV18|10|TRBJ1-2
ASSLDRYGYT
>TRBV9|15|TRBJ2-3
ASSRRGGEGPRNTQY
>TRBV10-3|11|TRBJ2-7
AISEEGYHEQY
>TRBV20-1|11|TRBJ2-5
SVGASGRKTQY
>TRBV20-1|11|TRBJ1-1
SARDVANTEAF